This T cell receptor beta chain was identified during a study of naive and memory T cell subsets. Ligated cDNA underwent four rounds of PCR with nested alpha and beta constant region primers and SP2. TCRdb ran MiXCR on the 5' RACE reads and lists one entry per CDR3 protein. The sample includes about 62,000 distinct CDR3 sequences, 6% to 8.5% seen only once; the top ten take 15% to 20%. CDR3 length: 17 residues. Germline values: CDR1 MGHRA, CDR2 YSYEKL. The V gene lost 3 bases and the J gene lost 1 base, with 18 bases spanning the gap. In its sample, this clonotype was seen many times. TCR cDNA received a 3' ligated oligonucleotide that carried a UMI.

V is TRBV4-1 and J is TRBJ1-1, with a tentative D call TRBD1 (6 bases). This receptor was taken from a female donor in good health. Here the CDR3 reads CASSHFGQGRANTEAFF. The DNA for the CDR3 is TGCGCCAGCAGCCACTTTGGGCAGGGGAGAGCGAACACTGAAGCTTTCTTT.